This is a list of T cell receptor beta chains from one sample in a study of read filtering for tumor transcriptome and immune sequencing. From the reads, TCRdb called clonotypes with MiXCR, one entry per CDR3 protein. The sample lists about 58,000 distinct CDR3 sequences; over 9% were seen once. Sample: a population of CD138-negative cells sorted from bone marrow. These receptors came from a donor at least 40 years old with multiple myeloma. CDR3s include the opening cysteine and the closing phenylalanine or tryptophan. D genes are given only for firm matches. Only part of the rows carry a size: once, few, many, or a class if the clone is expanded.

TRBJ2-3	many	.	TRBV12-3/TRBV12-4	TGTGCCAGCAGTTTAGGTCGACTAGTTCGGCTAAGTACAGATACGCAGTATTTT	CASSLGRLVRLSTDTQYF
TRBJ2-1	many	TRBD1	TRBV6-1	TGTGCCAGCAGAGGGACAGGTTCTCTAAGCTCCTACAATGAGCAGTTCTTC	CASRGTGSLSSYNEQFF
TRBJ2-1	few	TRBD1	TRBV12-5	TGTGCTAGTGGTCATGACAGGGTCACGAATGAGCAGTTCTTC	CASGHDRVTNEQFF
TRBJ2-1	many	TRBD2	TRBV5-6	TGTGCCAGCAGCTTCCTAGCGGGGGGGATAATAAGCTCCTACAATGAGCAGTTCTTC	CASSFLAGGIISSYNEQFF
TRBJ1-1	many	.	TRBV15	TGTGCCACCAGCAGAGATTGGGCAGGGGAAGCTTTCTTT	CATSRDWAGEAFF
TRBJ2-5	many	.	TRBV20-1	TGCAGTTGCCCGCCAAGGGCTCGAGAGACCCAGTACTTC	CSCPPRARETQYF
TRBJ2-3	many	.	TRBV7-2	TGTGCCAGCAGCTTTGGGGGGCTGGATGGAGATACGCAGTATTTT	CASSFGGLDGDTQYF
TRBJ2-7	.	.	TRBV2	TGTGCCAGGAGAGACGCAGGGTACGAGCAGTACTTC	CARRDAGYEQYF
TRBJ1-1	many	.	TRBV7-3	TGTGCCAGCAGCTTAACGGTAAACACTGAAGCTTTCTTT	CASSLTVNTEAFF
TRBJ2-1	.	TRBD2	TRBV9	TGTGCCAGCAGCTCCGGGAGTAGCGGGGATCTTGAGCAGTTCTTC	CASSSGSSGDLEQFF
TRBJ2-5	many	.	TRBV9	TGTGCCAGCACAAGGGGTGGGGGAGAGACCCAGTACTTC	CASTRGGGETQYF
TRBJ2-5	.	TRBD2	TRBV24-1	TGTGCCACCAGTGCTGGGTTAGCGGGGTACCAAGAGACCCAGTACTTC	CATSAGLAGYQETQYF
TRBJ1-5	many	.	TRBV7-9	TGTGCCAGCAGTCCCTTTGTCGGGAGTAGCAATCAGCCCCAGCATTTT	CASSPFVGSSNQPQHF
TRBJ1-2	.	TRBD1	TRBV18	TGTGCCAGCTCCCGGGACAGGGATGGCTACACCTTC	CASSRDRDGYTF
TRBJ1-5	many	.	TRBV6-6	TGTGCCAGCAGTTTTACTAATCAGCCCCAGCATTTT	CASSFTNQPQHF
TRBJ2-5	.	TRBD2	TRBV6-6	TGTGCCAGCAGTTACTCGGGGACTAGAGGTTTTGTCTTGGAGACCCAGTACTTC	CASSYSGTRGFVLETQYF
TRBJ2-1	.	.	TRBV6-5	TGTGCCAGCAGGGCCGGACAGTTCTGCTACAATGGGCAGTTCTTC	CASRAGQFCYNGQFF
TRBJ2-7	.	TRBD2	TRBV20-1	TGCAGTGCTAGAGAATTCTCGGGGGGGAATCCCTACGAGCAGTACTTC	CSAREFSGGNPYEQYF
TRBJ2-2	few	.	TRBV5-1	TGCGCCAGCAGCTTGGACACCGGGGAGCTGTTTTTT	CASSLDTGELFF
TRBJ1-6	many	.	TRBV28	TGTGCCAGCAGCCCACTTAGCTCCTATAATTCACCCCTCCACTTT	CASSPLSSYNSPLHF
TRBJ2-3	.	.	TRBV24-1	TGTGCCACCAGTGATAACAGGGGAGGGGGCACAGATACGCAGTATTTT	CATSDNRGGGTDTQYF
TRBJ2-2	many	TRBD2	TRBV28	TGTGCCAGCAGTTCACTAGCGGGGGGTACCGGGGAGCTGTTTTTT	CASSSLAGGTGELFF
TRBJ2-7	many	.	TRBV29-1	TGCAGCGTTGTGCCCGATCGCGAGCAGTACTTC	CSVVPDREQYF